The 4 T cell receptor beta chains reported below all come from one sample, sequenced in a study of blood T cell repertoires in COVID-19. Sequencing used immunoSEQ multiplex PCR; TCRdb keeps in-frame clones, though not all of them. The sample includes more than 85,000 clones, approximately 71% of them seen just once. The specimen was peripheral blood. The receptors were gathered from a woman aged 45-59 years with acute or convalescent COVID-19.

This clone was seen just once. V usage is TRBV7-9 and J usage is TRBJ2-3; TRBD2 agrees at 9 bases. This CDR3 spans 15 amino acids. J gave up 2 bases and V 5 bases, and 5 bases lay outside the gene matches. Germline values: CDR1 SEHNR, CDR2 FQNEAQ (reference sequence). The chain's CDR3 is CASSPGTSYTDTQYF. The CDR3, as DNA: TGTGCCAGCAGCCCAGGGACTAGCTACACAGATACGCAGTATTTT.

This rearrangement joins TRBV2 to TRBJ1-2; maybe TRBD1 (6 bases). This CDR3 spans 15 amino acids. Trimming stripped 2 bases from V and 4 bases from J, with 14 bases between. CDR1 SNHLY and CDR2 FYNNEI come from the germline V gene. The CDR3 sequence: CASSESGGRVYGYTF. The CDR3 bases are TGTGCCAGCAGTGAAAGCGGGGGGCGCGTCTATGGCTACACCTTC.

In this sample, this clone turned up a few times. The chain carries TRBV9 and TRBJ2-5; 9 bases are a match to TRBD2. The V gene's germline CDR1 is SGDLS and CDR2 YYNGEE. The V gene end was trimmed by 0 bases and the J gene end by 4 bases; junction bases not matched to a gene: 4. The CDR3 loop spans 15 amino acids. The CDR3, as DNA: TGTGCCAGCAGCGTAGTGCGGGGGGGACGAGAGACCCAGTACTTC. It codes for CASSVVRGGRETQYF. Together with reference TRBV9 and TRBJ2-5, the CDR3 gives the full variable domain: DSGVTQTPKHLITATGQRVTLRCSPRSGDLSVYWYQQSLDQGLQFLIQYYNGEERAKGNILERFSAQQFPDLHSELNLSSLELGDSALYFCASSVVRGGRETQYFGPGTRLLVL.

The rearrangement uses TRBV5-4 and TRBJ2-2; 9 bases are shared with TRBD1. Germline CDR1 is SGHNT and CDR2 is YYREEE (reference sequence). This CDR3 has 17 residues. Germline trimming cut 4 bases from V and 1 base from J; bases unmatched to any gene: 8. Written as DNA, the CDR3 is TGTGCCAGCAGCGCGGGGGCGACAGGGGGGAACACCGGGGAGCTGTTTTTT. It codes for CASSAGATGGNTGELFF.